Given below is one T cell receptor beta chain in context. CDR3 length equals 16 residues. CDR1 SGHNT and CDR2 YYREEE come from the germline V gene (reference sequence). V was pared by 6 bases and J by 1 base, with 11 bases of the junction left unmatched. Here immunoSEQ multiplex PCR was the method, and the copy in TCRdb shows in-frame clones only, minus some. The sample carries tens of thousands of clones, 88% recorded once. The data derive from a study of T cell changes during pregnancy in multiple sclerosis. Sequencing used peripheral blood, obtained in the first trimester of pregnancy. The chain uses TRBV5-4 and TRBJ1-2; 8 bases fit TRBD1. The receptor comes from a female donor with multiple sclerosis, enrolled in a pregnancy study. The CDR3 loop is CASNPYQGAINYGYTF. The CDR3 region has the DNA TGTGCCAGCAACCCTTATCAGGGGGCGATTAACTATGGCTACACCTTC.